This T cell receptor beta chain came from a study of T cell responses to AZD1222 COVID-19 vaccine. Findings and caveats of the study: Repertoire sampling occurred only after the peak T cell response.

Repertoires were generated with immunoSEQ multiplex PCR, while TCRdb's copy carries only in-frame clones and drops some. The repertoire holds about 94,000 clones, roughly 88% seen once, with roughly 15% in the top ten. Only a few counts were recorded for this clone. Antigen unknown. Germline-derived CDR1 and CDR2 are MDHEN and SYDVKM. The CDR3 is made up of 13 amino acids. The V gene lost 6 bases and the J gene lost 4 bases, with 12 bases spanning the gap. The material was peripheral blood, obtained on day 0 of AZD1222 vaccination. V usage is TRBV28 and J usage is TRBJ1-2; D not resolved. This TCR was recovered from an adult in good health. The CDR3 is CASRLRFFYGYTF. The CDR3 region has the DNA TGTGCCAGCAGGCTCAGGTTCTTCTATGGCTACACCTTC.